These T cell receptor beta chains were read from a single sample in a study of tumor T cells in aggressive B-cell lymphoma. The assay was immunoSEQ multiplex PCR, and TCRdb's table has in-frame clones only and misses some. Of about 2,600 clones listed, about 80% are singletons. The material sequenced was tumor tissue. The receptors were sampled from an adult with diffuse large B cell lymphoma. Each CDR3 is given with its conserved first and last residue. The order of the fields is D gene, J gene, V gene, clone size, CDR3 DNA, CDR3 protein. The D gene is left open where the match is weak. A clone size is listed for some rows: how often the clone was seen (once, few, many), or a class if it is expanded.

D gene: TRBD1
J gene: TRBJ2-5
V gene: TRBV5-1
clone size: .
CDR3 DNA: TGCGCCAGCAGCTCCTCCGGGACAGGGTTTAGGGAGACCCAGTACTTC
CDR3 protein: CASSSSGTGFRETQYF

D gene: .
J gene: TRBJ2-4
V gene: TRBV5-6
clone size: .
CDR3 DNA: TGTGCCAGCAGCTTGGGACTAGTCAAAAACATTCAGTACTTC
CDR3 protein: CASSLGLVKNIQYF

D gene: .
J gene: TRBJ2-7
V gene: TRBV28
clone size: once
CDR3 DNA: TGTGCCAGCAGTACTCAGACAGCCTACGAGCAGTACTTC
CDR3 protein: CASSTQTAYEQYF

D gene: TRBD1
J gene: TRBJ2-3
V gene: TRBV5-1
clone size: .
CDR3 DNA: TGCGCCAGCAGCCCCCCCCAACCGGGACAGTCTCATTACCAGTATTTT
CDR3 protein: CASSPPQPGQSHYQYF

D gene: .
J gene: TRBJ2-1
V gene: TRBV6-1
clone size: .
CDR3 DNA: TGTGCCAGCAGTGAAGCGCGAGGGGGTGGGGACAATGAGCAGTTCTTC
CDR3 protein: CASSEARGGGDNEQFF

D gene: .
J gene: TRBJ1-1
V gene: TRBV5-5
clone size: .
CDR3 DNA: TGTGCCAGCAGCTCGTTCCTGAACACTGAAGCTTTCTTT
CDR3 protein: CASSSFLNTEAFF

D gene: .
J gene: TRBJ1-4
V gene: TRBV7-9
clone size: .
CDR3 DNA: TGTGCCAGCAGCTTATCGATATTCGGCGGCTTTAATGAAAAACTGTTTTTT
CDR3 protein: CASSLSIFGGFNEKLFF

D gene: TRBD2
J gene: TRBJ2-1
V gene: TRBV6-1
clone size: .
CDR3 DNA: TGTGCCAGCAGTGAACTACTAGCGGGAGTGGATGAGCAGTTCTTC
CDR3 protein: CASSELLAGVDEQFF

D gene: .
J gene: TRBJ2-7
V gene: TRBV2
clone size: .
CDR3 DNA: TGTGCCAGCAGTGATCGGTGGGTCGGGAAGGTCGAGCAGTACTTC
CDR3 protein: CASSDRWVGKVEQYF

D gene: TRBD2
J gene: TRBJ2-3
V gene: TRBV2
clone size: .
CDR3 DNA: TGTGCCAGTTCAGCGGGAGTAAGGCCCCATTCTAGCACAGATACGCAGTATTTT
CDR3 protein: CASSAGVRPHSSTDTQYF

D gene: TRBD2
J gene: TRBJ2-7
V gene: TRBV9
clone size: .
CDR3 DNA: TGTGCCAGCAGCCGGTTCCGGGAGGCAACCTACGAGCAGTACTTC
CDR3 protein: CASSRFREATYEQYF

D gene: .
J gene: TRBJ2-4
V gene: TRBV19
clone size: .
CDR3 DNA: TGTGCCAGTAGTCATTGGGCGGGACTAGCCAAAAACATTCAGTACTTC
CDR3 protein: CASSHWAGLAKNIQYF

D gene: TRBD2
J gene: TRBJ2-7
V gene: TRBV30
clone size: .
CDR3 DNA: TGTGCCTGGAGGGGGGGGGTCGAGCAGTACTTC
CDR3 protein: CAWRGGVEQYF

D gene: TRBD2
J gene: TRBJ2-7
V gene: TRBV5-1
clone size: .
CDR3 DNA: TGCGCCAGCAGCCCAGCGGGAGTCGGGCACTACGAGCAGTACTTC
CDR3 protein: CASSPAGVGHYEQYF

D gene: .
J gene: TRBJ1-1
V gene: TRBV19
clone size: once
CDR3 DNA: TGTGCCAGTAGTCAAGGCCTGACAGGTAACACTGAAGTTTTCTTT
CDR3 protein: CASSQGLTGNTEVFF

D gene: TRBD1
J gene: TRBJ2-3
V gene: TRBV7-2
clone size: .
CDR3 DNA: TGTGCCAGCAGCTTAGCAGGACAGGGGGCTACAGATACGCAGTATTTT
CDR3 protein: CASSLAGQGATDTQYF

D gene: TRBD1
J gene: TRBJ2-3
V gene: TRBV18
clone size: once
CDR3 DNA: TGTGCCAGCTCAGTGGACAGGGGAAAAGATACGCAGTATTTT
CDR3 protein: CASSVDRGKDTQYF